This T cell receptor (beta chain) was found in a study of shared clonotypes between healthy human individuals. Per germline, CDR1 MNHNY and CDR2 SVGAGI (reference sequence). V dropped 6 bases and J dropped 1 base, with 12 bases sitting between them. The CDR3 contains 14 residues. Clones were sequenced by immunoSEQ multiplex PCR, and TCRdb holds only the in-frame ones, with some missing. This table has fewer than 1.8 million clones, approximately 98.5% appearing once. The material sequenced was naive CD4+ T cells sorted from blood. Subset defined: CD45RA+ positively selected. The V call is TRBV6-6, the J call TRBJ1-1; D remains ambiguous. The receptor was isolated from a man aged 30-40 years in good health. CDR3 protein: CASRMAGSNTEAFF. CDR3 nucleotide sequence: TGTGCCAGCAGAATGGCAGGATCGAACACTGAAGCTTTCTTT.